Shown below are 10 T cell receptor beta chains from a single sample sequenced in a study of cytomegalovirus exposure and HLA in healthy donors (dated by TCRdb to about 2017). Library preparation was by the immunoSEQ multiplex PCR assay. TCRdb carries this immuneACCESS record with in-frame sequences only. Its versions omit some clonotypes, under half of them owing to an unresolved V gene in the studies checked, with the rest unexplained. This sample lists about 200,000 clones; 87% were detected once. The ten biggest clones cover about 2% of the sample. The sequenced material came from PBMCs. These receptor sequences come from a woman between 18 and 29 years old in good health and CMV-seropositive.

The rearrangement uses TRBV5-1 and TRBJ2-1, with 8 bases fitting TRBD2. Unmatched junction bases numbered 9, after V lost 4 bases and J lost 6 bases. The germline V gene encodes CDR1 SGHRS and CDR2 YFSETQ. The CDR3 covers 15 residues. CDR3 region: CASSLMGLVGNEQFF. CDR3 coding DNA: TGCGCCAGCAGCCTAATGGGACTAGTCGGCAATGAGCAGTTCTTC. The variable domain in full, with the rest retrieved from reference TRBV5-1 and TRBJ2-1, is KAGVTQTPRYLIKTRGQQVTLSCSPISGHRSVSWYQQTPGQGLQFLFEYFSETQRNKGNFPGRFSGRQFSNSRSEMNVSTLELGDSALYLCASSLMGLVGNEQFFGPGTRLTVL.

This chain uses TRBV18 with TRBJ2-7; 9 bases are shared with TRBD1. Per germline, CDR1 KGHSH and CDR2 LQKENI. The CDR3 contains 13 residues. Trimming took 8 bases from V and 5 from J; bases not matched to a gene: 7. CDR3 loop: CASNADRGHEQYF. The DNA of the CDR3 is TGTGCCAGCAACGCGGACAGGGGCCACGAGCAGTACTTC.

The genes are TRBV18 and TRBJ2-2; maybe TRBD1 (5 bases). Trimming took 1 base from V and 5 from J, leaving 8 bases between them. The germline CDR1 and CDR2 sequences are KGHSH and LQKENI. The CDR3 spans 14 residues. For the CDR3, the DNA is TGTGCCAGCTCACCACTACAGGAAACCGGGGAGCTGTTTTTT. It is translated as CASSPLQETGELFF. Drawing the rest from reference TRBV18 and TRBJ2-2, the complete variable domain is NAGVMQNPRHLVRRRGQEARLRCSPMKGHSHVYWYRQLPEEGLKFMVYLQKENIIDESGMPKERFSAEFPKEGPSILRIQQVVRGDSAAYFCASSPLQETGELFFGEGSRLTVL.

The chain is built from TRBV4-2 and TRBJ2-4, with D possibly matching TRBD1 (9 bases). With 1 base removed from V and 0 bases from J, the gap between germline ends came to 25 bases. The CDR3 totals 21 residues. Germline values: CDR1 LGHNA, CDR2 YNFKEQ. The CDR3 protein is CASSQVGTGSASGLAKNIQYF. In DNA form, the CDR3 reads TGTGCCAGCAGCCAAGTAGGGACAGGGTCGGCTAGCGGGCTAGCCAAAAACATTCAGTACTTC.

V gene TRBV5-1 combines with J gene TRBJ2-3; D not certain. Trimming took 2 bases from V and 2 from J, leaving 9 bases between them. Per germline, CDR1 SGHRS and CDR2 YFSETQ. This CDR3 is built from 14 residues. CDR3 loop: CASSFRLSTDTQYF. Written as DNA, the CDR3 is TGCGCCAGCAGCTTTAGACTCTCCACAGATACGCAGTATTTT.

The rearrangement links TRBV11-3 to TRBJ2-7, with D perhaps matching TRBD2 (5 bases). The CDR3 has 13 residues. The V and J ends lost 1 base and 1 base respectively, with 5 bases between them. Germline CDR1 and CDR2: SGHNT and YENEEA. The CDR3 loop is CASSLAGSYEQYF. DNA of the CDR3: TGTGCCAGCAGCTTAGCGGGATCCTACGAGCAGTACTTC.

V usage is TRBV27 and J usage is TRBJ2-7; TRBD2 matches at 14 bases. The germline V gene has CDR1 MNHEY and CDR2 SMNVEV (reference sequence). V dropped 10 bases and J dropped 9; count of bases not matched to a gene: 5. The length of the CDR3 is 12 residues. The CDR3 sequence is CATGLAGVGQYF. In DNA form, the CDR3 reads TGTGCCACGGGACTAGCGGGAGTGGGGCAGTACTTC.

This clone was seen just once. The chain joins TRBV6-6 to TRBJ2-5; TRBD2 aligns across 7 bases. The CDR3 spans 16 residues. The J segment lost 3 bases and the V segment lost 4 bases, leaving 11 bases of the junction unmatched. Germline V CDR1 and CDR2: MNHNY, SVGAGI (reference sequence). CDR3 DNA: TGTGCCAGCAGTTCGACCTTTAGCGGGTCGAAAGAGACCCAGTACTTC. This sequence encodes CASSSTFSGSKETQYF.

The chain recombines TRBV7-9 with TRBJ1-1, with D maybe TRBD1 (6 bases). Trimming pared 2 bases from V and 5 bases from J, leaving 15 bases between. Germline V gives CDR1 SEHNR, CDR2 FQNEAQ (reference sequence). This CDR3 has 15 amino acids. The CDR3 spells CASSLITGRGTEAFF. CDR3 in DNA: TGTGCCAGCAGCTTAATCACAGGGAGAGGGACTGAAGCTTTCTTT.

The chain couples TRBV29-1 to TRBJ1-2, with D possibly matching TRBD1 (5 bases). The CDR3 contains 12 residues. Per the germline V gene, CDR1 is SQVTM and CDR2 is ANQGSEA. CDR3 DNA: TGCGTAGTAGGGGCGATAAACTATGGCTACACCTTC. Translating gives CVVGAINYGYTF.